This paragraph covers one TCR beta chain sequence. At one of its ends the junction is not consistent with the germline gene, which may arise from a read error. Sequencing was performed with immunoSEQ multiplex PCR; in TCRdb, only in-frame clones are kept and a portion is missing. The profile covers tens of thousands of clones, with over 65% appearing a single time and over 13% taken by the ten largest. The CDR3 is 11 amino acids. Germline CDR1 and CDR2: SNHLY and FYNNEI. The sample belongs to a study of PD-L1 blockade in urothelial cancer. Study at large: Bladder-origin urothelial cancer in males described about 90% of the 29 patients. Researchers found blood samples held a median of approximately 150,000 T cells.

Time point specified: pretreatment peripheral blood. The sequence came from a man between 60 and 75 years old with urothelial cancer. The chain employs TRBV2 and TRBJ1-3; possible D gene TRBD1, 5 bases. The starting material was PBMCs, obtained around atezolizumab (anti-PD-L1) treatment. DNA for the CDR3: TGTGCCAGTTCAGCCAGGGCTGCCCAAAATTTT. It specifies CASSARAAQNF.